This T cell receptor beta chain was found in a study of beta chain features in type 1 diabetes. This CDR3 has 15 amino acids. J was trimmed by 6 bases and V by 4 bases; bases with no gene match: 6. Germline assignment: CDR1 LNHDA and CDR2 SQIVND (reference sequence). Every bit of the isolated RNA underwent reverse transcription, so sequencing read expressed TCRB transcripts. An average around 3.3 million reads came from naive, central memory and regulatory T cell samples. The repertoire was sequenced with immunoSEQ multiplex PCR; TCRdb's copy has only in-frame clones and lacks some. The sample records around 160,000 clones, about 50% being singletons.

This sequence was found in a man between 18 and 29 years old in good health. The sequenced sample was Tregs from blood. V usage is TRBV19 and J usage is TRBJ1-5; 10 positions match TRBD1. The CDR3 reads CASSTGQGIVQPQHF. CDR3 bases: TGTGCCAGTAGTACGGGACAGGGGATCGTTCAGCCCCAGCATTTT. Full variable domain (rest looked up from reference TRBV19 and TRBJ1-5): DGGITQSPKYLFRKEGQNVTLSCEQNLNHDAMYWYRQDPGQGLRLIYYSQIVNDFQKGDIAEGYSVSREKKESFPLTVTSAQKNPTAFYLCASSTGQGIVQPQHFGDGTRLSIL.